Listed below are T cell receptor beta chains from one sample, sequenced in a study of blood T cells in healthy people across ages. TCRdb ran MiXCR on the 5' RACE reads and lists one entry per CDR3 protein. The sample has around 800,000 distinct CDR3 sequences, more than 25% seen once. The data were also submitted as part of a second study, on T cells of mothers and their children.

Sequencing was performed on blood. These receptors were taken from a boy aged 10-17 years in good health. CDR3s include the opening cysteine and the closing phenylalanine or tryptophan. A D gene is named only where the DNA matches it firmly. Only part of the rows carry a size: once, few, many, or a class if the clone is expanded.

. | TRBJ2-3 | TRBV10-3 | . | CAITGGPTDTQYF | TGTGCCATCACCGGGGGGCCCACAGATACGCAGTATTTT
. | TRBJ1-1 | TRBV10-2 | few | CASSVQGYTEAFF | TGCGCCAGCAGCGTCCAGGGATACACTGAAGCTTTCTTT
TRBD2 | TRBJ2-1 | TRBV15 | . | CATSTRALAGAAWGYEQFF | TGTGCCACCAGCACCAGAGCACTAGCGGGGGCCGCTTGGGGTTATGAGCAGTTCTTC
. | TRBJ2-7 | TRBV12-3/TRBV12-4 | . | CASSHGQTYEQYF | TGTGCCAGCAGTCATGGACAAACCTACGAGCAGTACTTC
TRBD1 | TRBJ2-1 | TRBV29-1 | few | CSAAPGTDHRNEQFF | TGCAGCGCGGCCCCCGGGACAGATCACAGGAATGAGCAGTTCTTC
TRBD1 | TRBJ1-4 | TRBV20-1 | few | CSAGGGSGEKLFF | TGCAGTGCTGGAGGGGGCTCGGGTGAAAAACTGTTTTTT
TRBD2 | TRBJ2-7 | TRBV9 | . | CASSPTSGGAAVAQYF | TGTGCCAGCAGCCCGACTAGCGGGGGGGCCGCGGTGGCACAGTACTTC
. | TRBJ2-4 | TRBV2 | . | CASNPRRENIQYF | TGTGCCAGCAACCCAAGGAGGGAAAACATTCAGTACTTC
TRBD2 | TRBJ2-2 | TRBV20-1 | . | CSAVGAGGTGELFF | TGCAGTGCAGTAGGAGCGGGGGGCACCGGGGAGCTGTTTTTT
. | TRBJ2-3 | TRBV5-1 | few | CASSLARTHTLATQYF | TGCGCCAGCAGCTTGGCGAGGACACATACTTTGGCTACGCAGTATTTT
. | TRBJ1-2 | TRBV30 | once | CAWSTQGYGYTF | TGTGCCTGGAGTACCCAGGGCTATGGCTACACCTTC
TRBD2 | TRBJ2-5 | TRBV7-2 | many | CASSRRASGTSGRETQYF | TGTGCCAGCAGCCGGCGGGCATCCGGGACTAGCGGGAGAGAGACCCAGTACTTC
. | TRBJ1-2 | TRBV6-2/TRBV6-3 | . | CASSSRPGRHSGNGYTF | TGTGCCAGCAGTTCCCGGCCGGGCAGGCATTCCGGTAATGGCTACACCTTC
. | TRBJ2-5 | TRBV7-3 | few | CASSLDAGYQETQYF | TGTGCCAGCAGCCTTGACGCTGGGTACCAAGAGACCCAGTACTTC
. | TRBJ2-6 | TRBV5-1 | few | CASSSADSGANVLTF | TGCGCCAGCAGCTCGGCGGACTCTGGGGCCAACGTCCTGACTTTC
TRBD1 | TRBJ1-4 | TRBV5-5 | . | CASSGRTGVGEKLFF | TGTGCCAGCAGCGGGAGGACAGGGGTCGGCGAAAAACTGTTTTTT
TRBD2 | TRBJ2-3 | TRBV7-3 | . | CASSVGLAGTDTQYF | TGTGCCAGCAGCGTGGGACTAGCGGGCACAGATACGCAGTATTTT
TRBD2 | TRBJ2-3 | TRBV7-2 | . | CASSSWSGTRSYTQYF | TGTGCCAGCAGCTCTTGGTCCGGGACTAGGTCATATACGCAGTATTTT
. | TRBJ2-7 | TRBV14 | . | CASSQDLYREKYF | TGTGCCAGCAGCCAAGATCTCTACAGGGAAAAGTACTTC
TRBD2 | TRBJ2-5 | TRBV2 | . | CASNSGTQETQYF | TGTGCCAGCAATAGCGGGACTCAAGAGACCCAGTACTTC
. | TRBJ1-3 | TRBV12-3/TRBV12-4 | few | CATAGNTIYF | TGTGCCACCGCAGGAAACACCATATATTTT
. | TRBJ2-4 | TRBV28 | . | CASSYPNPIQYF | TGTGCCAGCAGTTACCCAAACCCCATTCAGTACTTC
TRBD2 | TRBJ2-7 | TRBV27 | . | CASTTGGAEQYF | TGTGCCAGCACCACGGGGGGGGCCGAGCAGTACTTC
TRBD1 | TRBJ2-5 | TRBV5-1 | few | CASSADRGRGETQYF | TGCGCCAGCAGCGCGGACAGGGGGCGAGGAGAGACCCAGTACTTC
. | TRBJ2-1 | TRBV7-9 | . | CASSSPMGRGPTYNEQFF | TGTGCCAGCAGCTCCCCGATGGGGCGGGGGCCTACCTACAATGAGCAGTTCTTC
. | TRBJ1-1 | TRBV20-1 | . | CSAIMTGMNTEAFF | TGCAGTGCGATCATGACGGGAATGAACACTGAAGCTTTCTTT
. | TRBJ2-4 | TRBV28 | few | CASSRQGATGIQYF | TGTGCCAGCTCCCGACAAGGTGCAACAGGCATTCAGTACTTC
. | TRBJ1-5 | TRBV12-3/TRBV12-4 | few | CASSLSEAGPRHF | TGTGCCAGCAGTTTATCCGAGGCAGGGCCCCGGCATTTT
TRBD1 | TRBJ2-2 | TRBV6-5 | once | CASSYAGTGTGELFF | TGTGCCAGCAGTTACGCCGGGACAGGGACCGGGGAGCTGTTTTTT
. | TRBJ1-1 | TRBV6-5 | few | CASSYSSGGNTEAFF | TGTGCCAGCAGTTACTCGAGTGGGGGGAACACTGAAGCTTTCTTT
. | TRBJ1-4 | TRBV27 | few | CASSTNSEKLFF | TGTGCCAGCAGCACCAACAGTGAAAAACTGTTTTTT
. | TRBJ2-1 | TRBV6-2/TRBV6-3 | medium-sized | CASSPGGTHEQFF | TGTGCCAGCAGTCCTGGGGGGACCCATGAGCAGTTCTTC
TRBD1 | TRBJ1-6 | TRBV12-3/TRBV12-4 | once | CASSYGQGNSPLHF | TGTGCCAGCAGTTACGGACAGGGGAATTCACCCCTCCACTTT
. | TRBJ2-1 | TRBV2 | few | CASRGGTGYNEQFF | TGTGCCAGCCGAGGGGGAACGGGCTACAATGAGCAGTTCTTC
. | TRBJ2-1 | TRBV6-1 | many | CASSGPLGGDEQFF | TGTGCCAGCAGTGGGCCCCTAGGGGGGGATGAGCAGTTCTTC
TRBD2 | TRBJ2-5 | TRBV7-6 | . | CASSSTLERGDQETQYF | TGTGCCAGCAGCTCCACCCTAGAGCGGGGGGACCAAGAGACCCAGTACTTC
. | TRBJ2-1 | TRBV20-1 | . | CSALIADRSNEQFF | TGCAGTGCCCTCATTGCGGACAGAAGCAATGAGCAGTTCTTC
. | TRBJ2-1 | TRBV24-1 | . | CATSDFPNYNEQFF | TGTGCCACCAGTGATTTCCCTAACTACAATGAGCAGTTCTTC
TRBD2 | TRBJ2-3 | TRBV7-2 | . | CASSRRGGRTDTQYF | TGTGCCAGCAGCAGGCGGGGGGGGCGGACAGATACGCAGTATTTT
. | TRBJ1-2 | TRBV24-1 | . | CATTDRRGGYTF | TGTGCCACCACAGACAGGCGGGGTGGCTACACCTTC